Listed here are 3 T cell receptor beta chains from one sample, sequenced in a study of shared clonotypes between healthy human individuals. Here immunoSEQ multiplex PCR was the method, and the copy in TCRdb shows in-frame clones only, minus some. In the table there are about 2 million clones, over 85% of which are singletons. Terminally differentiated effector memory CD45RA+ cells were left out of the naive CD8 fraction, which was CD45RO-negative and positively selected for CCR7. Sequenced input: naive CD8+ T cells sorted from blood. The receptors derive from a man aged 18 to 29 in good health.

V usage is TRBV18 and J usage is TRBJ2-1, with TRBD2 matching 9 bases. J was trimmed by 1 base and V by 3 bases; bases with no gene match: 4. Germline loops: CDR1 KGHSH, CDR2 LQKENI. This CDR3 is 16 amino acids long. CDR3: CASSPGGRASYNEQFF. The CDR3 region has the DNA TGTGCCAGCTCACCGGGCGGGAGGGCTTCCTACAATGAGCAGTTCTTC.

The V and J genes are TRBV19 and TRBJ2-7; 8 nucleotides agree with TRBD1. The CDR3 length is 13 residues. CDR1 is LNHDA, CDR2 SQIVND, per germline (reference sequence). J gave up 3 bases and V 4 bases, and 2 bases lay outside the gene matches. The CDR3 DNA follows: TGTGCCAGTAGTAGGACAGGGAACTACGAGCAGTACTTC. Translation gives CASSRTGNYEQYF.

The chain couples TRBV7-9 to TRBJ1-1, with D possibly being TRBD1 (6 bases). Germline assignment: CDR1 SEHNR and CDR2 FQNEAQ (reference sequence). With 6 bases removed from V and 4 bases from J, the gap between germline ends came to 12 bases. The CDR3 loop spans 13 amino acids. Here the CDR3 reads CASSRGGSTEAFF. CDR3 sequence (DNA): TGTGCCAGCAGTAGAGGGGGTTCCACTGAAGCTTTCTTT.